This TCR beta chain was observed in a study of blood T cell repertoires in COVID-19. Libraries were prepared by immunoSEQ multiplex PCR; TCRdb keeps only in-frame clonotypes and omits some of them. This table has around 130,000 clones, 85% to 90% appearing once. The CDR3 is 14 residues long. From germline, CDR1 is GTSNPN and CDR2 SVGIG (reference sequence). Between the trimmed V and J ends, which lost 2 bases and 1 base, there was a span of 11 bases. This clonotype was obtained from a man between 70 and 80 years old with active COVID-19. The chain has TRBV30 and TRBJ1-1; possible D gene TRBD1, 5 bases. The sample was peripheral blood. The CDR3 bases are TGTGCCTGGAGTCGTCCCGACAGGAACACTGAAGCTTTCTTT. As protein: CAWSRPDRNTEAFF. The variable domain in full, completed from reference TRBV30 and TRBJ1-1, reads SQTIHQWPATLVQPVGSPLSLECTVEGTSNPNLYWYRQAAGRGLQLLFYSVGIGQISSEVPQNLSASRPQDRQFILSSKKLLLSDSGFYLCAWSRPDRNTEAFFGQGTRLTVV.